The clone carrying this T cell receptor beta chain has just a few counts. Its cognate antigen is unknown. Isolated RNA was reverse transcribed in full, so expressed TCRB transcripts were sequenced. Sequencing used immunoSEQ multiplex PCR; TCRdb keeps in-frame clones, though not all of them. This table has 300,000 to 350,000 clones, about 14% appearing once. There was one heparinised blood draw per donor, averaging roughly 100 mL. This sample is drawn from a study of beta chain features in type 1 diabetes. Overall study results and limits: Fewer insertions but more deletions were seen at VDJ junctions in type 1 diabetes patients. Type 1 diabetes patients had moderately but significantly shorter TCRB CDR3s in all four CD4+ subsets. In patients and controls equally, PCR might favor templates that are shorter.

Germline CDR1 reads GTSNPN; CDR2 reads SVGIG (reference sequence). V lost 6 bases and J 1 base, leaving 11 bases between the germline ends. The CDR3 is made up of 13 amino acids. Specimen: naive CD4+ T cells from blood. This TCR came from a woman between 18 and 29 years old with type 1 diabetes. This chain connects TRBV30 to TRBJ2-3; a weak D match, TRBD1 (5 bases). The CDR3 protein is CACSRVGTDTQYF. In DNA form, the CDR3 reads TGTGCCTGTTCCAGGGTTGGCACAGATACGCAGTATTTT.